This T cell receptor beta chain was retrieved from a study of T-cell reconstitution after alpha-beta-depleted transplantation in children. Preparation of the TCRbeta library involved a method that used unique molecular identifiers. TCRdb redid the calling of the PCR reads with MiXCR, one entry per CDR3 protein. The sample lists about 600,000 distinct CDR3 sequences, roughly 10% occurring once. This clonotype was observed many times. Germline V gene sequence: CDR1 DFQATT, CDR2 SNEGSKA (reference sequence). Trimming stripped 3 bases from V and 6 bases from J, with 18 bases between. The CDR3 covers 15 residues.

The starting material was PBMCs from the stem cell graft donor, obtained from the stem cell graft. The TCR was taken from a human donor who donated a stem cell graft to a child with acute myeloid leukemia. The chain employs TRBV20-1 and TRBJ2-1, with D maybe TRBD2 (6 bases). In nucleotides, the CDR3 is TGCAGTGCTAGGCGGCGGGAAGAGGGGACCAATGAGCAGTTCTTC. It is translated as CSARRREEGTNEQFF.